This T cell receptor beta chain was profiled in a study of shared clonotypes between healthy human individuals. Profiling relied on immunoSEQ multiplex PCR, and the TCRdb table lists in-frame clones only, not all of them. The table records approximately 2,000,000 clones, approximately 90% of them present only once. Germline CDR1 and CDR2: MGHRA and YSYEKL. Germline trimming cut 1 base from V and 8 bases from J; bases unmatched to any gene: 13. This CDR3 is built from 16 residues. The chain links TRBV4-1 to TRBJ1-2, with 7 bases fitting TRBD1. The sequencing sample was made of naive CD4+ T cells from PBMCs. Subset reported: CD45RA+ positively selected. The clonotype originates from a young man in good health. Some clones in this sample may be carry-over from other donors' samples. CDR3 loop: CASSQAMRQGVKGYTF. DNA for the CDR3: TGCGCCAGCAGCCAAGCAATGAGACAGGGAGTGAAGGGCTACACCTTC.